Ten or more counts support the clone carrying this T cell receptor beta chain. These data come from a study of naive and memory T cell subsets. Sample treatment: skin biopsy from PPD injection site in Mantoux-positive individual. Reverse transcription used DNase-treated unsorted total RNA, aiming for about 1 to 1000 ng. Individuals with a positive Mantoux test gave biopsies from PPD-injected skin. Blood and skin TCR RNA was reverse transcribed with alpha and beta constant primers. Four PCR rounds used nested alpha and beta constant region primers plus the SP2 primer. TCRdb fed the UMI-ligation and nested PCR reads into MiXCR, producing one record per CDR3 protein. The data hold 15,000 to 20,000 distinct CDR3 sequences, with about a tenth observed a single time. This CDR3 spans 16 amino acids. Germline CDR1 reads SQVTM; CDR2 reads ANQGSEA. V was shortened by 4 bases and J by 0 bases, with 13 bases between the two germline ends.

V is TRBV29-1 and J is TRBJ2-6; D may be TRBD2 (5 bases). This TCR was recovered from an adult in good health. Sequencing was performed on skin, taken from a tuberculin skin test site. Here the CDR3 reads CSVGGEGSSGANVLTF. DNA for the CDR3: TGCAGCGTTGGTGGAGAAGGGAGCTCTGGGGCCAACGTCCTGACTTTC.